This TCR beta chain was retrieved from a study of cytomegalovirus exposure and HLA in healthy donors. The CDR3 is 15 amino acids. V dropped 2 bases and J dropped 7; count of bases not matched to a gene: 7. Germline assignment: CDR1 SEHNR and CDR2 FQNEAQ (reference sequence). It was with 60 Vbeta and 13 Jbeta primers that the PCR ran. The data were produced by immunoSEQ multiplex PCR, yet TCRdb's version contains in-frame clones alone and is incomplete. The sample yields 110,000 to 150,000 clones, about 84% seen once. The rearrangement uses TRBV7-9 and TRBJ2-1; 8 positions match TRBD2. The specimen sequenced was PBMCs. This TCR derives from a male donor in good health and CMV-seronegative. The CDR3 loop reads CASSLQTSAGNEQFF. In DNA, the CDR3 is TGTGCCAGCAGCTTACAGACTAGCGCTGGGAATGAGCAGTTCTTC.